A selection of T cell receptor beta chains follows, all from one sample in a study of blood T cell repertoires in COVID-19. The method was immunoSEQ multiplex PCR; TCRdb's version includes in-frame clones alone and lacks a portion of them. The repertoire holds some 120,000 clones, with approximately 90% as singletons. The specimen was peripheral blood. These receptor sequences come from a human donor in a cohort sampled during active COVID-19. Both conserved end residues are part of each CDR3. Fields, in order: D gene, CDR3 length, V gene, J gene, clone size, CDR3 protein, CDR3 DNA. The D gene is left open where the match is weak. Rows give clone size only sometimes, using once, few, many, or a class for an expanded clone.

D: TRBD2
length: 16
V: TRBV5-1
J: TRBJ2-1
size: NA
CDR3: CASSPPLAGSYNEQFF
DNA: TGCGCCAGCAGCCCTCCCCTAGCGGGGTCCTACAATGAGCAGTTCTTC

D: NA
length: 12
V: TRBV28
J: TRBJ2-3
size: NA
CDR3: CASRHDSYTQYF
DNA: TGTGCCAGCAGGCACGACAGTTATACGCAGTATTTT

D: NA
length: 16
V: TRBV7-9
J: TRBJ2-3
size: once
CDR3: CASSLAREQRTDTQYF
DNA: TGTGCCAGCAGCTTAGCGAGAGAACAGCGCACAGATACGCAGTATTTT

D: TRBD2
length: 16
V: TRBV9
J: TRBJ2-1
size: NA
CDR3: CASSVLAGASYNEQFF
DNA: TGTGCCAGCAGCGTATTAGCGGGGGCCTCCTACAATGAGCAGTTCTTC

D: NA
length: 13
V: TRBV29-1
J: TRBJ2-3
size: NA
CDR3: CSVLASGSDTQYF
DNA: TGCAGCGTTCTCGCCTCAGGTTCAGATACGCAGTATTTT

D: TRBD1
length: 17
V: TRBV9
J: TRBJ2-7
size: NA
CDR3: CASSATASGTASYEQYF
DNA: TGTGCCAGCAGCGCGACCGCCTCCGGGACAGCCTCCTACGAGCAGTACTTC

D: TRBD2
length: 17
V: TRBV3-1/TRBV3-2
J: TRBJ2-7
size: NA
CDR3: CASSPRLAGLSSYEQYF
DNA: TGTGCCAGCAGCCCCCGACTAGCGGGTTTGAGCTCCTACGAGCAGTACTTC

D: NA
length: 12
V: TRBV28
J: TRBJ2-7
size: NA
CDR3: CASSTYSYEQYF
DNA: TGTGCCAGCAGTACCTACAGCTACGAGCAGTACTTC

D: TRBD2
length: 15
V: TRBV28
J: TRBJ2-5
size: NA
CDR3: CASSFTGLEKEAQYF
DNA: TGTGCCAGCAGTTTCACGGGACTAGAGAAAGAGGCCCAGTACTTC

D: TRBD2
length: 17
V: TRBV4-1
J: TRBJ2-1
size: NA
CDR3: CASSAEGLAGGSNEQFF
DNA: TGCGCCAGCAGCGCAGAAGGACTAGCGGGAGGGTCCAATGAGCAGTTCTTC

D: TRBD2
length: 14
V: TRBV11-2
J: TRBJ2-2
size: NA
CDR3: CASSVAGGAGELFF
DNA: TGTGCCAGCAGCGTAGCGGGAGGCGCCGGGGAGCTGTTTTTT

D: TRBD2
length: 13
V: TRBV30
J: TRBJ2-1
size: NA
CDR3: CAWSGGVYNEQFF
DNA: TGTGCCTGGAGCGGGGGGGTATACAATGAGCAGTTCTTC

D: NA
length: 14
V: TRBV6-1
J: TRBJ2-7
size: NA
CDR3: CASSEASGAYEQYF
DNA: TGTGCCAGCAGTGAAGCGTCTGGAGCATACGAGCAGTACTTC

D: NA
length: 12
V: TRBV12-3/TRBV12-4
J: TRBJ2-5
size: NA
CDR3: CASSAGSETQYF
DNA: TGTGCCAGCAGCGCAGGGTCAGAGACCCAGTACTTC

D: NA
length: 14
V: TRBV19
J: TRBJ2-2
size: NA
CDR3: CASGNLAGTGELFF
DNA: TGTGCCAGTGGAAACCTAGCTGGCACCGGGGAGCTGTTTTTT

D: NA
length: 15
V: TRBV7-8
J: TRBJ2-3
size: NA
CDR3: CASSPFRGGEDTQYF
DNA: TGTGCCAGCAGCCCCTTTAGGGGGGGGGAGGATACGCAGTATTTT

D: NA
length: 14
V: TRBV5-6
J: TRBJ1-2
size: NA
CDR3: CASSARGGGYGYTF
DNA: TGTGCCAGCAGCGCCCGGGGGGGCGGCTATGGCTACACCTTC

D: TRBD1
length: 16
V: TRBV7-9
J: TRBJ2-7
size: NA
CDR3: CASTQSTGVGRYEQYF
DNA: TGTGCCAGCACCCAATCTACAGGGGTGGGGCGGTACGAGCAGTACTTC

D: TRBD1
length: 13
V: TRBV3-1/TRBV3-2
J: TRBJ2-7
size: NA
CDR3: CASRLTGDYEQYF
DNA: TGTGCCAGCAGACTTACAGGGGACTACGAGCAGTACTTC

D: NA
length: 16
V: TRBV11-2
J: TRBJ2-7
size: NA
CDR3: CASSTTTGRVRNEQYF
DNA: TGTGCCAGCAGCACAACCACAGGCAGGGTTCGAAACGAGCAGTACTTC

D: TRBD1
length: 15
V: TRBV6-6
J: TRBJ1-2
size: few
CDR3: CASSYSPTGAEGYTF
DNA: TGTGCCAGCAGTTACTCTCCGACAGGGGCTGAGGGCTACACCTTC

D: NA
length: 15
V: TRBV21-1
J: TRBJ2-2
size: NA
CDR3: CAISSGTPNTGELFF
DNA: TGTGCCATCTCCTCCGGGACACCGAACACCGGGGAGCTGTTTTTT

D: TRBD1
length: 15
V: TRBV5-6
J: TRBJ2-5
size: NA
CDR3: CASSQPDRAQETQYF
DNA: TGTGCCAGCAGCCAACCGGACAGGGCTCAAGAGACCCAGTACTTC

D: NA
length: 13
V: TRBV29-1
J: TRBJ1-6
size: NA
CDR3: CSAQSENNSPLHF
DNA: TGCAGCGCCCAGTCTGAAAATAATTCACCCCTCCACTTT

D: NA
length: 13
V: TRBV12-3/TRBV12-4
J: TRBJ2-3
size: NA
CDR3: CASTLGQVDTQYF
DNA: TGTGCCAGCACCCTGGGCCAGGTGGATACGCAGTATTTT

D: NA
length: 14
V: TRBV4-1
J: TRBJ1-2
size: NA
CDR3: CASSQVAGNYGYTF
DNA: TGCGCCAGCAGCCAAGTTGCGGGCAACTATGGCTACACCTTC

D: NA
length: 16
V: TRBV3-1/TRBV3-2
J: TRBJ1-5
size: NA
CDR3: CASSQEPPGGNQPQHF
DNA: TGTGCCAGCAGCCAAGAGCCGCCAGGGGGCAATCAGCCCCAGCATTTT

D: NA
length: 16
V: TRBV7-8
J: TRBJ1-6
size: NA
CDR3: CASSSSDPFGGSPLHF
DNA: TGTGCCAGCAGCTCGAGCGACCCTTTCGGTGGTTCACCCCTCCACTTT

D: TRBD1
length: 13
V: TRBV30
J: TRBJ2-1
size: NA
CDR3: CAWSVTGVNEQFF
DNA: TGTGCCTGGAGTGTTACAGGGGTCAATGAGCAGTTCTTC

D: NA
length: 14
V: TRBV6-5
J: TRBJ2-2
size: NA
CDR3: CLLQDQPHTGELFF
DNA: TGCCTACTACAGGACCAACCTCACACCGGGGAGCTGTTTTTT

D: TRBD1
length: 14
V: TRBV7-9
J: TRBJ2-7
size: NA
CDR3: CASSTRDRVNEQYF
DNA: TGTGCCAGCAGCACACGGGACAGGGTCAACGAGCAGTACTTC

D: TRBD2
length: 16
V: TRBV9
J: TRBJ2-3
size: NA
CDR3: CASSVDLAGDTDTQYF
DNA: TGTGCCAGCAGCGTAGACCTAGCGGGGGACACAGATACGCAGTATTTT

D: TRBD1
length: 14
V: TRBV6-5
J: TRBJ2-2
size: NA
CDR3: CASSRTGITGELFF
DNA: TGTGCCAGCAGTAGGACAGGGATCACCGGGGAGCTGTTTTTT

D: TRBD1
length: 15
V: TRBV4-1
J: TRBJ1-1
size: NA
CDR3: CASSQGYRGAVEAFF
DNA: TGCGCCAGCAGCCAAGGATACAGGGGGGCGGTGGAAGCTTTCTTT

D: TRBD1
length: 14
V: TRBV7-9
J: TRBJ2-2
size: NA
CDR3: CASSGTGGGGELFF
DNA: TGTGCCAGCAGCGGGACAGGGGGCGGCGGGGAGCTGTTTTTT

D: NA
length: 14
V: TRBV7-2
J: TRBJ2-1
size: NA
CDR3: CASSSRRELGEQFF
DNA: TGTGCCAGCAGCTCTAGAAGGGAGCTGGGTGAGCAGTTCTTC

D: NA
length: 17
V: TRBV9
J: TRBJ2-6
size: NA
CDR3: CASRKGRGASGANVLTF
DNA: TGTGCCAGCAGAAAAGGGAGGGGGGCCTCTGGGGCCAACGTCCTGACTTTC

D: TRBD2
length: 17
V: TRBV4-1
J: TRBJ2-7
size: NA
CDR3: CASSQTSSGTTSYEQYF
DNA: TGCGCCAGCAGCCAAACGTCTAGCGGGACAACATCCTACGAGCAGTACTTC

D: TRBD1
length: 12
V: TRBV30
J: TRBJ2-7
size: NA
CDR3: CAWSRQGTKQYF
DNA: TGTGCCTGGAGTAGACAGGGGACGAAGCAGTACTTC

D: TRBD2
length: 16
V: TRBV9
J: TRBJ2-1
size: NA
CDR3: CASSVVERGPYNEQFF
DNA: TGTGCCAGCAGCGTAGTAGAGCGGGGACCCTACAATGAGCAGTTCTTC

D: TRBD2
length: 14
V: TRBV25-1
J: TRBJ2-3
size: NA
CDR3: CASRTSGGTDTQYF
DNA: TGTGCCAGCAGGACTAGCGGGGGTACAGATACGCAGTATTTT

D: TRBD2
length: 17
V: TRBV5-4
J: TRBJ2-3
size: NA
CDR3: CASSVRSGRAHTDTQYF
DNA: TGTGCCAGCAGCGTCCGTAGCGGGAGGGCCCACACAGATACGCAGTATTTT

D: TRBD1
length: 15
V: TRBV24-1
J: TRBJ2-3
size: NA
CDR3: CATSDQGQGTDTQYF
DNA: TGTGCCACCAGTGACCAGGGACAGGGCACAGATACGCAGTATTTT

D: NA
length: 15
V: TRBV5-6
J: TRBJ1-2
size: NA
CDR3: CASSLGLTANYGYTF
DNA: TGTGCCAGCAGCTTGGGTTTGACAGCTAACTATGGCTACACCTTC

D: TRBD2
length: 17
V: TRBV5-4
J: TRBJ2-3
size: NA
CDR3: CASSPYSGRAYTDTQYF
DNA: TGTGCCAGCAGCCCCTATAGCGGGAGGGCCTACACAGATACGCAGTATTTT

D: NA
length: 14
V: TRBV6-5
J: TRBJ1-2
size: NA
CDR3: CASHTTARVYGYTF
DNA: TGTGCCAGCCACACGACCGCGAGGGTCTATGGCTACACCTTC

D: NA
length: 16
V: TRBV5-5
J: TRBJ2-7
size: NA
CDR3: CASSFDFRGATYEQYF
DNA: TGTGCCAGCAGCTTCGACTTCCGGGGTGCTACCTACGAGCAGTACTTC

D: NA
length: 14
V: TRBV5-4
J: TRBJ2-2
size: NA
CDR3: CASSFPANTGELFF
DNA: TGTGCCAGCAGCTTTCCGGCGAACACCGGGGAGCTGTTTTTT